This T cell receptor (beta chain) was captured in a study of cytomegalovirus exposure and HLA in healthy donors. Donors likely had unrecorded immune exposures despite being nominally healthy when sampled. V dropped 5 bases and J dropped 3 bases, with 16 bases sitting between them. Germline lookup yields CDR1 LNHDA and CDR2 SQIVND (reference sequence). There are 15 residues in the CDR3. Primers included in the PCR were 60 Vbeta and 13 Jbeta primers. Clones were read by immunoSEQ multiplex PCR, and TCRdb kept only the in-frame ones, dropping some. This sample has about 180,000 clones, with almost 80% found just once.

The rearrangement links TRBV19 to TRBJ1-1, with D possibly matching TRBD1 (5 bases). The sample taken for sequencing was PBMCs. This clonotype was obtained from a man aged 30 to 39 in good health and CMV-seronegative. DNA of the CDR3: TGTGCCAGTAGTCTAACAGGAACCAGTTACACTGAAGCTTTCTTT. Its protein is CASSLTGTSYTEAFF.